This T cell receptor beta chain was recovered during a study of blood T cell repertoires in COVID-19. Study background: The samples span acute and convalescent COVID-19 from the United States, Italy and Spain. From T cells, B-cell-depleted T cells, or PBMCs came the material, which was cDNA or gDNA.

CDR1 is LNHDA, CDR2 SQIVND, per germline (reference sequence). The CDR3 runs 20 residues. V dropped 5 bases and J dropped 0; count of bases not matched to a gene: 16. In the original workflow: Reference gene primer amplification gave estimated nucleated cell counts. Assay used: immunoSEQ multiplex PCR; TCRdb lists only in-frame clones, some missing. V and J calls plus clone size are reproduced from that table; the DNA served to infer D and trimming. The data contain roughly 140,000 clones, 70% to 90% of them singletons. V and J are TRBV19 and TRBJ2-1; 10 nucleotides agree with TRBD2. Input material: peripheral blood. The clonotype was recovered from a woman older than 75 with acute or convalescent COVID-19. Here the CDR3 reads CASSLSPPGLAPSSYNEQFF. Written as DNA, the CDR3 is TGTGCCAGTAGTCTAAGCCCCCCGGGACTAGCGCCGAGCTCCTACAATGAGCAGTTCTTC.